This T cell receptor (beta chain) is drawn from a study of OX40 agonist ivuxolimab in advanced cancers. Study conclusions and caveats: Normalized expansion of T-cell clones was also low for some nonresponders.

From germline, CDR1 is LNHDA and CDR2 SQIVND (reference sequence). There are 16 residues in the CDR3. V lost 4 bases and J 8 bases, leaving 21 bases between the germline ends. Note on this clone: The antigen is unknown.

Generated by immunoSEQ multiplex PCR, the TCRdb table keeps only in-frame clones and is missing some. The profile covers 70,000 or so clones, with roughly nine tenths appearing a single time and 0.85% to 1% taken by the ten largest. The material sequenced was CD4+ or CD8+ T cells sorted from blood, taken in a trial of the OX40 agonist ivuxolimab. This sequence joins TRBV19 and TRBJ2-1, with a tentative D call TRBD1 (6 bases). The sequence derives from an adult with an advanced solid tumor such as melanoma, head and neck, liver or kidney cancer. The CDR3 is CASSRQQTRGTDEQFF. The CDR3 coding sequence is TGTGCCAGTAGTAGACAGCAAACAAGGGGGACGGATGAGCAGTTCTTC.